This record looks at one T cell receptor (beta chain) sequence and its context. Antigen specificity is unknown. Time point given: cycle 4 day 1 (C4D1), after 5 to 7 weeks of nivolumab. There was relapse after autologous stem cell transplantation in every patient, and there was variation in brentuximab vedotin exposure. The study recorded best responses of complete response, partial response or progressive disease. This entry comes from a study of PD-1 blockade in classical Hodgkin lymphoma. At the level of the study: Every 2 weeks, patients had 3 mg/kg nivolumab intravenously. The study's findings and limits: Significant TCR diversity gains by C4D1 occurred in CD4+ but not CD8+ cells. Whoever responded completely had baseline diversity much like that seen in newly diagnosed patients.

This CDR3 region has 12 residues. Germline values: CDR1 SGHTA, CDR2 FQGNSA. Trimming pared 6 bases from V and 7 bases from J, leaving 10 bases between. Method: immunoSEQ multiplex PCR; TCRdb's copy keeps in-frame clones and lacks some. Of about 50,000 clones in the sample, roughly 80% were seen once. The sequence was obtained from a human donor with classical Hodgkin lymphoma. The source was peripheral blood mononuclear cells (PBMCs), collected before the fourth cycle of nivolumab. The rearrangement uses TRBV7-2 and TRBJ2-1; no firm D call. This CDR3 reads CASSYVGNEQFF. CDR3 DNA sequence: TGTGCCAGCAGTTACGTGGGGAATGAGCAGTTCTTC. Looking up the rest from reference TRBV7-2 and TRBJ2-1 gives the full variable domain: GAGVSQSPSNKVTEKGKDVELRCDPISGHTALYWYRQSLGQGLEFLIYFQGNSAPDKSGLPSDRFSAERTGGSVSTLTIQRTQQEDSAVYLCASSYVGNEQFFGPGTRLTVL.